This is a list of T cell receptor beta chains from one sample in a study of shared clonotypes between healthy human individuals. Only in-frame clones appear in the TCRdb table, and some are missing; sequencing was by immunoSEQ multiplex PCR. In the table there are more than 450,000 clones, about four fifths of which are singletons. The sample comprised PBMCs. The receptors come from a middle-aged woman in good health. Some clones in this sample may be carry-over from other donors' samples. CDR3s include the opening cysteine and the closing phenylalanine or tryptophan. The D gene is left open where the match is weak. Rows may omit the clone size; those that give it use once, few, many or a size class.

CDR3aa,CDR3nt,abundance,j_gene,v_gene,d_gene
CASSVLADSTDTQYF,TGTGCCAGCAGCGTACTAGCGGATAGCACAGATACGCAGTATTTT,-,TRBJ2-3,TRBV9,TRBD2
CASSLGLAGLTDTQYF,TGTGCCAGCAGCTTAGGGCTAGCGGGCCTCACAGATACGCAGTATTTT,once,TRBJ2-3,TRBV7-9,TRBD2
CASSPLGSQETQYF,TGTGCCAGCTCACCACTTGGCAGCCAAGAGACCCAGTACTTC,-,TRBJ2-5,TRBV18,-
CASKSGTYLQETQYF,TGTGCCAGCAAGTCCGGGACTTACCTTCAAGAGACCCAGTACTTC,-,TRBJ2-5,TRBV7-9,-
CAWSGGSVNEQFF,TGTGCCTGGTCGGGGGGTAGCGTCAATGAGCAGTTCTTC,-,TRBJ2-1,TRBV30,TRBD2
CASSRLAGDEQYF,TGTGCCAGCAGCCGACTGGCGGGGGACGAGCAGTACTTC,-,TRBJ2-7,TRBV7-2,TRBD2
CASSLFAGGTDTQYF,TGTGCCAGCAGCTTATTTGCGGGGGGCACAGATACGCAGTATTTT,-,TRBJ2-3,TRBV13,TRBD2
CSVDLQGDTGELFF,TGCAGCGTTGACCTGCAGGGGGACACCGGGGAGCTGTTTTTT,-,TRBJ2-2,TRBV29-1,TRBD1
CASSLSAGAQYEQYF,TGTGCCAGCAGCCTATCAGCGGGAGCGCAATACGAGCAGTACTTC,-,TRBJ2-7,TRBV11-2,TRBD2
CASSQERHGELFF,TGTGCCAGCAGCCAAGAGAGGCACGGGGAGCTGTTTTTT,-,TRBJ2-2,TRBV14,-
CASSPLQRLAGSYNEQFF,TGTGCCAGCTCACCCCTTCAACGACTAGCGGGATCCTACAATGAGCAGTTCTTC,-,TRBJ2-1,TRBV18,TRBD2
CASSLTSGRRSYNEQFF,TGCGCCAGCAGCCTAACTAGCGGGAGGAGGTCCTACAATGAGCAGTTCTTC,few,TRBJ2-1,TRBV5-1,TRBD2
CASSLKSNEKLFF,TGTGCCAGCAGCTTGAAATCCAATGAAAAACTGTTTTTT,few,TRBJ1-4,TRBV5-4,-
CASSSDRYGYTF,TGTGCCAGCAGTTCCGACAGGTATGGCTACACCTTC,once,TRBJ1-2,TRBV28,-
CASSKGQGVFAGELFF,TGTGCCAGCAGCAAAGGACAGGGAGTTTTTGCCGGGGAGCTGTTTTTT,-,TRBJ2-2,TRBV11-3,TRBD1
CASSVRGGRAPQETQYF,TGTGCCAGCAGCGTACGCGGGGGCAGGGCTCCCCAAGAGACCCAGTACTTC,-,TRBJ2-5,TRBV9,-
CASSDKGGTDTQYF,TGTGCCAGCAGTGATAAGGGAGGCACAGATACGCAGTATTTT,-,TRBJ2-3,TRBV6-1,-